This T cell receptor (beta chain) was captured by sequencing in a study of blood T cell repertoires in COVID-19. About the study: COVID-19 samples collected from the United States, Italy and Spain covered acute and convalescent phases. T cells, B-cell-depleted T cells, or PBMCs supplied cDNA or gDNA.

The germline V and J ends were trimmed by 8 bases and 0 bases, with 10 bases remaining between them. CDR3 length equals 14 residues. Per the original data handling: Nucleated cell counts were estimated from reference gene primer amplification. Sequenced by immunoSEQ multiplex PCR; TCRdb stores in-frame clones only, minus some. V and J calls and clone size are copied from that table; D and trimming were computed from the DNA. The top ten hold 9.7% of the sample, which has 20,000 to 25,000 clones, roughly nine tenths seen once. The source material was peripheral blood. This chain joins TRBV23-1 and TRBJ2-2; tentative D call: TRBD1 (6 bases). TRBV23-1 is assigned to the ORF class and has an uncertain function. The TCR sequence derives from a man in his 70s with acute or convalescent COVID-19. The CDR3 sequence: CASPGTSNTGELFF. Here the CDR3 DNA reads TGCGCCAGCCCCGGGACATCGAACACCGGGGAGCTGTTTTTT.